This T cell receptor beta chain stems from a study of blood T cell repertoires in COVID-19. About the study: In each case, the material was cDNA or gDNA derived from T cells, B-cell-depleted T cells, or PBMCs.

Participant age was roughly 18 to 95 years, and participants resided in roughly 25 US areas. Original methodology: It was from reference gene primer amplification that nucleated cell counts were estimated. This table comes from immunoSEQ multiplex PCR, and its TCRdb copy is limited to in-frame clones, with some not included. The V and J calls and clone size are taken from that table; D and trimming were inferred from the DNA. This table holds about 150,000 clones, roughly 75% found once. Germline V gene sequence: CDR1 SGHRS, CDR2 YFSETQ. The CDR3 is 13 residues long. Trimming cost V 2 bases and J 4 bases, with 9 bases left between them.

The sequence derives from a woman between 50 and 59 years old who had recovered from COVID-19. The sequenced sample was PBMCs or T cells enriched from blood (not recorded which). V gene TRBV5-1 combines with J gene TRBJ1-2, with D tentatively TRBD1 (6 bases). This CDR3 reads CASSLTGLYGYTF. The DNA for the CDR3 is TGCGCCAGCAGCTTAACAGGGCTCTATGGCTACACCTTC.